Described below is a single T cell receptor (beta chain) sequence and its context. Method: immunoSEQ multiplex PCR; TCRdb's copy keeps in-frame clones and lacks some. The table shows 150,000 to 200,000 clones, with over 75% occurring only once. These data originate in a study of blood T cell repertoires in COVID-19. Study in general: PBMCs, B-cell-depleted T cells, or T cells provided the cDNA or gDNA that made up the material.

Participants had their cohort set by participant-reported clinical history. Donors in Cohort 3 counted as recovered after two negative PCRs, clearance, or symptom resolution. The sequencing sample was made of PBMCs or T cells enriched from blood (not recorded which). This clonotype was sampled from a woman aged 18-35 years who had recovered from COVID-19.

Here the CDR3 DNA reads TGTGCCAGCAGCCAAGATTTATTCCAGCCCCAGCATTTT. It codes for CASSQDLFQPQHF. The chain is built from TRBV3-1 (or the pseudogene TRBV3-2) and TRBJ1-5; D is unclear. The CDR3 runs 13 residues. The germline gives CDR1 LGHDT, CDR2 YNNKEL (reference sequence). Trimming took off 0 bases at V and 7 bases at J, with 7 bases between the two ends.